Listed here are 10 T cell receptor beta chains from one sample, sequenced in a study (dated by TCRdb to between 2015 and 2016). Library prep was done by RT-PCR. Instrument used: Illumina MiSeq. The raw public data were reprocessed by TCRdb itself: fastp quality trimming at Q25, MiXCR clonotype calling, in-frame beta chains only. When rows share a CDR3 protein, they turn into one entry using the most common DNA and genes. Counted in this sample were around 700,000 distinct CDR3 sequences; 12% to 15% of them appeared once. The top ten constitute 3% to 4.5% of the sample. Source material: memory CD4+ T cells from blood. All receptors derive from a female donor in good health, serving as a healthy control.

The chain joins TRBV7-2 to TRBJ1-2, with D unclear. In germline, CDR1 is SGHTA, CDR2 FQGNSA. Trimming shortened V by 5 bases and J by 2 bases, and 12 bases separated the two germline ends. The CDR3 totals 14 residues. The DNA of the CDR3 is TGTGCCAGCAGCCCGTTCGTCGGGAACTATGGCTACACCTTC. It yields the protein CASSPFVGNYGYTF.

In this sample, this clonotype turned up a few times. The chain recombines TRBV29-1 with TRBJ2-1; the D is unclear. CDR3 length: 13 residues. V was cut by 4 bases and J by 4 bases, with 11 bases left in between. The germline V gene has CDR1 SQVTM and CDR2 ANQGSEA. The DNA of the CDR3 is TGCAGCGTTGTATACGAAACATACAATGAGCAGTTCTTC. Encoded protein: CSVVYETYNEQFF.

The sample holds a few counts of this clonotype. The rearrangement links TRBV28 to TRBJ1-2, with 10 bases identical to TRBD1. The CDR3 extends over 14 amino acids. Germline loops: CDR1 MDHEN, CDR2 SYDVKM. V dropped 5 bases and J dropped 1; count of bases not matched to a gene: 1. The CDR3, as DNA: TGTGCCAGCAGTGGGGACAGGGGTAACTATGGCTACACCTTC. As protein: CASSGDRGNYGYTF.

This clonotype was picked up a small number of times. This chain joins TRBV7-2 and TRBJ1-2, with 11 nucleotides matching TRBD1. Germline V lookup: CDR1 SGHTA, CDR2 FQGNSA. V was pared by 3 bases and J by 7 bases, with 4 bases of the junction left unmatched. This CDR3 has 14 amino acids. The CDR3 here is CASSFGQGAIGYTF. CDR3 bases: TGTGCCAGCAGCTTCGGACAGGGGGCGATTGGCTACACCTTC.

The chain recombines TRBV7-2 with TRBJ2-1; D call uncertain. Trimming pared 1 base from V and 16 bases from J, leaving 17 bases between. This CDR3 region has 13 residues. Per the germline V gene, CDR1 is SGHTA and CDR2 is FQGNSA. CDR3 sequence: CASSLVHSASEFF. Written as DNA, the CDR3 is TGTGCCAGCAGCTTAGTACACAGCGCGTCCGAATTCTTC.

This clonotype was seen a few times. The chain recombines TRBV20-1 with TRBJ2-1; TRBD2 matches 11 bases. The CDR3 covers 21 residues. Germline V CDR1 and CDR2: DFQATT, SNEGSKA (reference sequence). The CDR3 DNA reads TGCAGCTTTAAGGGAGTTAGCGGGAGGGCCTCAGTTAGGGATGGCTACAATGAGCAGTTCTTC. It yields the protein CSFKGVSGRASVRDGYNEQFF.

This clonotype was seen ten or more times. V is TRBV5-1 and J is TRBJ2-2; TRBD1 matches at 9 bases. Germline V gene sequence: CDR1 SGHRS, CDR2 YFSETQ. There are 17 residues in the CDR3. J lost 3 bases, V lost 4 bases, and 10 bases had no gene match. CDR3 nucleotides: TGCGCCAGCAGCCCGGTGCGGACAGGGGTGGACACCGGGGAGCTGTTTTTT. Encoded protein: CASSPVRTGVDTGELFF.

This chain uses TRBV20-1 with TRBJ1-5, with D possibly being TRBD1 (5 bases). Trimming took 5 bases from V and 6 from J, leaving 14 bases between them. Germline lookup yields CDR1 DFQATT and CDR2 SNEGSKA (reference sequence). The CDR3 is 13 amino acids. The CDR3 nucleotides read TGCAGTGCTCAGGGTCAAGGAGGTCAGCCCCAGCATTTT. The encoded protein is CSAQGQGGQPQHF.

Turning to this clonotype: A much larger clone differs from this one at a single base, so this may be a read error. The CDR3 DNA reads as TGTGCCAGTACACGGCTCTCTAATGAAAAACTGTTTTTT. Translation gives CASTRLSNEKLFF. This sequence joins TRBV7-9 and TRBJ1-4, with no clear D. The CDR3 consists of 13 residues. Germline loops: CDR1 SEHNR, CDR2 FQNEAQ (reference sequence). Trimming stripped 9 bases from V and 3 bases from J, with 11 bases between.

This clonotype was seen many times. The chain joins TRBV5-1 to TRBJ2-2; tentatively, D is TRBD1 (5 bases). Germline CDR1 and CDR2: SGHRS and YFSETQ. V was cut by 4 bases and J by 6 bases, with 13 bases left in between. There are 14 residues in the CDR3. The CDR3 region is CASSLGRAAGELFF. CDR3 nucleotides: TGCGCCAGCAGCCTGGGCAGGGCTGCCGGGGAGCTGTTTTTT.